This is a list of T cell receptor beta chains from one sample in a study of post-analysis software for immune sequencing data. One entry per CDR3 protein, called by TCRdb with MiXCR from the PCR reads. The sample yields 750,000 to 950,000 distinct CDR3 sequences, 46% seen once. The specimen sequenced was blood. These receptors all come from a girl aged 10 to 17 with multiple sclerosis. Both conserved end residues are part of each CDR3. The order of the fields is V gene, D gene, clone size, J gene, CDR3 DNA, CDR3 protein. D genes are given only for firm matches. Only part of the rows carry a size: once, few, many, or a class if the clone is expanded.

TRBV3-1,TRBD2,.,TRBJ2-7,TGTGCCAGCAGCCAAATCTTACCCGGGACTAGCGGGGCCAGGAGCTCCTACGAGCAGTACTTC,CASSQILPGTSGARSSYEQYF
TRBV27,.,.,TRBJ1-1,TGTGTCAGTGCGAGGGGGTTCTTCGCTGAAGCTTTCTTT,CVSARGFFAEAFF
TRBV5-5,.,.,TRBJ2-7,TGTGCCAGCAGCTGGGGGACAACTCAGTCCTACGAGCAGTACTTC,CASSWGTTQSYEQYF
TRBV20-1,.,.,TRBJ2-7,TGCAGGTTAGACAGGGACTCATACGAGCAGTACTTC,CRLDRDSYEQYF
TRBV28,.,many,TRBJ1-2,TGTGCCAGCAGTTTAAGGATCCCCTATGGCTACACCTTC,CASSLRIPYGYTF
TRBV29-1,.,.,TRBJ1-6,TGCAGCGTTGTTCAGGGGACAAATTCACCCCTCCACTTT,CSVVQGTNSPLHF
TRBV27,TRBD1,few,TRBJ2-3,TGTGCCAGCACCTGGACAGGGTTCACAGATACGCAGTATTTT,CASTWTGFTDTQYF
TRBV20-1,TRBD2,many,TRBJ2-7,TGCAGTGCTATCTCGGGGGGAGGCCGCATTATTACGTCCTACGAGCAGTACTTC,CSAISGGGRIITSYEQYF
TRBV6-1,.,few,TRBJ2-3,TGTGCCAGCCGCAGGGGGGGAAGCACAGATACGCAGTATTTT,CASRRGGSTDTQYF
TRBV25-1,.,few,TRBJ2-5,TGTGCCAGCCCGATCCAAGAGACCCAGTACTTC,CASPIQETQYF
TRBV28,.,.,TRBJ2-5,TGTGCCAGCAGTTTAGGAGGGTCCGCCGTCTGGGAGACCCAGTACTTC,CASSLGGSAVWETQYF